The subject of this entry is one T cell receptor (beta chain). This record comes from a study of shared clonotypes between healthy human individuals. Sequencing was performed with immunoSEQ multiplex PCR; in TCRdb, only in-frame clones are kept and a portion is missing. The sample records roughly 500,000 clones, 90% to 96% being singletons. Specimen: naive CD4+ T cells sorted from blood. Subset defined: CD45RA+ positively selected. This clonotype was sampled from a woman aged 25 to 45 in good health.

The CDR3 DNA is TGTGCCATCAGTGCGCAGATAGCTCCTACAATGAGCGATCGCTCCTACAATGAGCAGTTCTTC. Translated: CAISAQIAPTMSDRSYNEQFF. The chain links TRBV10-3 to TRBJ2-1; no definite D call. Germline CDR1 ENHRY, CDR2 SYGVKD. The CDR3 is made up of 21 amino acids. Trimming left V 4 bases short and J 0 bases short, with 28 bases between.